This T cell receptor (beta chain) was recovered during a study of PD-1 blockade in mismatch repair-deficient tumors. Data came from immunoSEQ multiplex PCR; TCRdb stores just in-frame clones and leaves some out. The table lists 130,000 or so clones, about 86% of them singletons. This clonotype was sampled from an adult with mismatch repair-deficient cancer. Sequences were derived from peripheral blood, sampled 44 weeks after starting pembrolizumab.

The CDR3 spells CASSLGGDYEQYF. In nucleotides, the CDR3 is TGTGCCAGCAGCTTAGGGGGAGACTACGAGCAGTACTTC. The V and J genes are TRBV7-6 and TRBJ2-7; D may be TRBD2 (5 bases). Germline CDR1 and CDR2: SGHVS and FNYEAQ. The CDR3 covers 13 residues. V lost 1 base and J 3 bases, leaving 7 bases between the germline ends.